The source of this T cell receptor beta chain is a study of T cell responses to AZD1222 COVID-19 vaccine. Overall study results and limits: White British ancestry dominated among donors, who included more females, and clonal diversity was possibly underestimated. After two AZD1222 doses, spike-specific TCR breadth and depth rose versus day 0.

TCRdb's table, derived via immunoSEQ multiplex PCR, lists solely in-frame clones and lacks some. This sample has some 110,000 clones, with 80% to 95% found just once. Trimming cost V 4 bases and J 4 bases, with 17 bases left between them. The CDR3 consists of 15 residues. Germline V gene lookup returns CDR1 LGHDT and CDR2 YNNKEL (reference sequence). With regard to this clone: Its specificity is not known.

The J gene is TRBJ2-7, the V gene TRBV3-1 (or the pseudogene TRBV3-2); D perhaps matches TRBD1 (7 bases). This sequence originates from an adult who received the AZD1222 COVID-19 vaccine. The specimen was peripheral blood, collected 28 days after the second AZD1222 dose. The CDR3, as DNA: TGTGCCAGCAGCCCAGCCCCAGGGGGAGGTTACGAGCAGTACTTC. This codes for CASSPAPGGGYEQYF.